This TCR beta chain stems from a study of T-cell reconstitution after alpha-beta-depleted transplantation in children (dated by TCRdb to 2016 to 2017). Context from the whole study: Using TCR repertoire profiling, the study followed T-cell immune reconstitution in a quantitative way in children after TCRalphabeta/CD19-depleted allogeneic hematopoietic cell transplantation.

The sample's time point label, in plain terms: day 60 (about 2 months) after transplantation. Explained via the paper, the treatment or condition label denotes: allogeneic hematopoietic cell transplantation with graft depleted of TCRalphabeta T cells and CD19 B cells. The children who served as transplant recipients had been given grafts of TCRalphabeta/CD19-depleted allogeneic hematopoietic cells. From the cysteine up to the phenylalanine, the CDR3 has a length of 15 residues. The CDR3 DNA has 45 bases and is translated from base 1. V loses 5 bases at its end and J loses 6 bases; junction bases beyond the gene matches: 6. The germline V gene provides CDR1 MNHEY and CDR2 SVGEGT. On the study overall, not on this receptor specifically: Apparently early alphabetaT-cell count recovery about two months after transplant reportedly relied on only several hundred rapidly expanded clones derived from non-depleted graft cells. Over subsequent months, a decline in hyperexpanded clone frequencies was noted, and after one year, T-cell counts and TCRbeta diversity were mostly ascribed to newly produced T cells. In some patients, the high TCRbeta diversity seen at day 60 was put down to recipient T cells and intrathymic progenitors that had survived conditioning.

Libraries were made using PCR. TCRdb names Illumina HiSeq 2500 as the instrument used. TCR library preparation used molecular barcoding, with unique molecular identifiers applied to normalize quantification of the TCRbeta repertoire. In-frame beta chains were kept once TCRdb had trimmed the public reads at Q25 with fastp and called clones with MiXCR. CDR3 protein duplicates are merged, each entry listing the most common genes and DNA. For this sample there are around 25,000 distinct CDR3 sequences; 18% appear just once. The ten largest clones add up to around 36% of the sample. This clonotype was seen repeatedly, ten times or more. Its antigen remains undetermined. No much larger clone exists at a distance of one base, and base qualities are not known.

The V and J segments used are TRBV6-2 or TRBV6-3 and TRBJ1-6, and 8 bases in between align with TRBD1. This clonotype was obtained from a male patient between 2 and 9 years old who had a stem cell transplant for acute lymphoblastic leukemia, so the T cells may come from the graft donor. Here the sequenced sample was PBMCs, mostly from graft donor cells, taken 60 days after TCRalphabeta/CD19-depleted stem cell transplant. CDR3 sequence: CASSDRTGSNSPLHF. In nucleotide form, the sequence is TGTGCCAGCAGTGATCGGACAGGGAGTAATTCACCCCTCCACTTT.